The rows below give T cell receptor beta chains drawn from one sample of a study of response to subunit inactivated influenza vaccine. TCRdb reprocessed the RT-PCR reads with MiXCR, giving one entry per CDR3 protein. This sample has 700,000 to 900,000 distinct CDR3 sequences, with 21% found just once. This specimen consisted of PBMCs from blood, obtained around 5 days after vaccination. These receptors originate from a man aged 50 to 59 who received an inactivated influenza vaccine. Both conserved end residues are part of each CDR3. The D gene is left open where the match is weak. For some rows the clone size is stated as once, few or many, or as a class when expanded; others skip it.

TRBJ2-6 . . TRBV19 TGTGCCAGTAGTCCCCTTGGGAGCTCTGGGGCCAACGTCCTGACTTTC CASSPLGSSGANVLTF
TRBJ2-4 many . TRBV4-2 TGTGCCAGCAGCCAAGAAGCGACAAACATTCAGTACTTC CASSQEATNIQYF
TRBJ2-2 . . TRBV6-1 TGTGCCAGCACCGAGAACGGGGAGCTGTTTTTT CASTENGELFF
TRBJ2-1 few . TRBV6-2/TRBV6-3 TGTGCCAGCAGTTATGGGGCGGGGCGGCAGTTCTTC CASSYGAGRQFF
TRBJ1-4 . . TRBV5-1 TGCGCCAGCAGCTTGGGGGAACCCCGGAGTGAAAAACTGTTTTTT CASSLGEPRSEKLFF
TRBJ2-3 . . TRBV19 TGTGCCAGTAGTATCGGGGGGCTGGACACAGATACGCAGTATTTT CASSIGGLDTDTQYF
TRBJ1-6 few . TRBV19 TGTGCCAGTAGTATAGGGGGAAACTCACCCCTCCACTTT CASSIGGNSPLHF
TRBJ1-1 few . TRBV12-3/TRBV12-4 TGTGCCAGCAGTGATGCTATGACCACTGAAGCTTTCTTT CASSDAMTTEAFF
TRBJ1-1 many . TRBV6-5 TGTGCCAGCAGTTACTCGCCCGCAGCGAACACTGAAGCTTTCTTT CASSYSPAANTEAFF
TRBJ2-5 . . TRBV10-3 TGTGCCATCAGTGAGTTCGTTTCCTCAGTGCAAGAGACCCAGTACTTC CAISEFVSSVQETQYF
TRBJ2-1 . TRBD1 TRBV3-1 TGTGCCAGCAGCCCCCAATTCGGGGCCGGGACAGGGGACAATGAGCAGTTCTTC CASSPQFGAGTGDNEQFF
TRBJ2-2 . TRBD2 TRBV2 TGTGCCAGCAGTGAAGAGGGAAGCGGGAGAGTCGGGGAGCTGTTTTTT CASSEEGSGRVGELFF
TRBJ2-7 few TRBD1 TRBV12-3/TRBV12-4 TGTGCCAGCAGTTTAGGAGGACAGGGCAGCGAGCAGTACTTC CASSLGGQGSEQYF
TRBJ2-7 few . TRBV10-3 TGTGCCATCAGCTTGACAGAACTCTACGAGCAGTACTTC CAISLTELYEQYF
TRBJ2-1 . TRBD1 TRBV7-2 TGTGCCAGCAGCTTCGAATACGGGACAGTGTTCTACAATGAGCAGTTCTTC CASSFEYGTVFYNEQFF